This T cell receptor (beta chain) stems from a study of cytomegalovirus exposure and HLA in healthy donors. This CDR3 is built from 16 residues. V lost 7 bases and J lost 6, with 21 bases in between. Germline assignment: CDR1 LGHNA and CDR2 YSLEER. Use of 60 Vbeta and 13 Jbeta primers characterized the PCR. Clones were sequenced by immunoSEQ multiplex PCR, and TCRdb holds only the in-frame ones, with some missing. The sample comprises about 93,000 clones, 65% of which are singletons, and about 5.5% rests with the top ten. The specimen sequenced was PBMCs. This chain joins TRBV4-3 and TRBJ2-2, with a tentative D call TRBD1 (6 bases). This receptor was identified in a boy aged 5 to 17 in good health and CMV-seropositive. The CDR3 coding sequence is TGCGCCAGCAACCTGGCGGCAGGGGCGCTATCCGGGGAGCTGTTTTTT. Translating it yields CASNLAAGALSGELFF.